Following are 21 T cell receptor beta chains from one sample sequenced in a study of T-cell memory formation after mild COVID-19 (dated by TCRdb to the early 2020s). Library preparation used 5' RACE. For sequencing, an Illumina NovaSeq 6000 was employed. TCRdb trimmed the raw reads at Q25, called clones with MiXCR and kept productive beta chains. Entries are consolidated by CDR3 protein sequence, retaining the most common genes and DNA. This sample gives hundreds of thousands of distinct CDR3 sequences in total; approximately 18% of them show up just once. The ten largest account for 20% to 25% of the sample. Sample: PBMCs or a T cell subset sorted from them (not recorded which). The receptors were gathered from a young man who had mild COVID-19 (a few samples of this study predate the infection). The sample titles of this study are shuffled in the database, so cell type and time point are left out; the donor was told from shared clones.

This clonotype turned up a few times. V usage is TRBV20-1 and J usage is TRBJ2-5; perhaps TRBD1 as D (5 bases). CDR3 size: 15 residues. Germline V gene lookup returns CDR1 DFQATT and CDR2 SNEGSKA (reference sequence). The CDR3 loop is CSAPGQGLSQETQYF. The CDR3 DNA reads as TGCAGCGCGCCCGGGCAGGGTCTTTCCCAAGAGACCCAGTACTTC.

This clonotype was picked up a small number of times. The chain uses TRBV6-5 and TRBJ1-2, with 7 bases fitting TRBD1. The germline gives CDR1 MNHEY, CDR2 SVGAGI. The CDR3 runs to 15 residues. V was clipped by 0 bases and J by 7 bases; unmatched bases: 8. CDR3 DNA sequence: TGTGCCAGCAGTTACTCGGGCAGGGGGTTGGGTGGCTACACCTTC. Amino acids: CASSYSGRGLGGYTF.

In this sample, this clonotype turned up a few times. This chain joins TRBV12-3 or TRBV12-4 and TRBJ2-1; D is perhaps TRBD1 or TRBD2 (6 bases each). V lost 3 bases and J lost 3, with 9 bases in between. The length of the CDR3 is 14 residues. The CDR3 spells CASSLGGFYNEQFF. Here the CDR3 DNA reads TGTGCCAGCAGTTTGGGGGGCTTCTACAATGAGCAGTTCTTC.

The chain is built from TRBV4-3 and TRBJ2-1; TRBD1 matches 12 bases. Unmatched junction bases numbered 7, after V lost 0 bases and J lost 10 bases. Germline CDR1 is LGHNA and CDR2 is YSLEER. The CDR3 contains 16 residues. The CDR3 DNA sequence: TGCGCCAGCAGCCAAGATTGGGGGACAGGGGGCAGGGAGCAGTTCTTC. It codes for CASSQDWGTGGREQFF.

The CDR3 DNA is TGTGCCAGCAGTTCGCTTGGATTCCCGACAAAGGGCGGAGAAAAACTGTTTTTT. Translation: CASSSLGFPTKGGEKLFF. The rearrangement links TRBV12-3 or TRBV12-4 to TRBJ1-4; D remains unclear. The CDR3 contains 18 residues. V gave up 4 bases and J gave up 8 bases, with 26 bases separating them.

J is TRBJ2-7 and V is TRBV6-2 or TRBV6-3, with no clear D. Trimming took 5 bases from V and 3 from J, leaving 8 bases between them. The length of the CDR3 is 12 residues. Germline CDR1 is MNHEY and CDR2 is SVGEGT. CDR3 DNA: TGTGCCAGCAGTCTCTGGCGCTACGAGCAGTACTTC. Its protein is CASSLWRYEQYF.

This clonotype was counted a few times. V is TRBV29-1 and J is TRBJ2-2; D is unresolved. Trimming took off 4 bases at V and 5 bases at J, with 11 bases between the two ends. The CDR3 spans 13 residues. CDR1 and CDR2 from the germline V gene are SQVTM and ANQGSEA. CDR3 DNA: TGCAGCGTTGTCGACCCAGGAACCGGGGAGCTGTTTTTT. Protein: CSVVDPGTGELFF.

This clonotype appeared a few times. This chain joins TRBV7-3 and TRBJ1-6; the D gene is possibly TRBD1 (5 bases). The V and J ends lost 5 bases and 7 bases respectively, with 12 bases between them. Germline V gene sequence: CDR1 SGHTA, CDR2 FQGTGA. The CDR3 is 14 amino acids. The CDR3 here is CASSPVGGNSPLHF. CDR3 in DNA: TGTGCCAGCAGCCCCGTGGGGGGGAATTCACCCCTCCACTTT.

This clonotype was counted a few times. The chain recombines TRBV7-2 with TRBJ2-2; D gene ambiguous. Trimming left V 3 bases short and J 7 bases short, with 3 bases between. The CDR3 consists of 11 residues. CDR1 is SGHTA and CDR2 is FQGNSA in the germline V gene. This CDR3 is CASSLLGELFF. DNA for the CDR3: TGTGCCAGCAGCTTGCTCGGGGAGCTGTTTTTT. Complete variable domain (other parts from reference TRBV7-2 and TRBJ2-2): GAGVSQSPSNKVTEKGKDVELRCDPISGHTALYWYRQSLGQGLEFLIYFQGNSAPDKSGLPSDRFSAERTGGSVSTLTIQRTQQEDSAVYLCASSLLGELFFGEGSRLTVL.

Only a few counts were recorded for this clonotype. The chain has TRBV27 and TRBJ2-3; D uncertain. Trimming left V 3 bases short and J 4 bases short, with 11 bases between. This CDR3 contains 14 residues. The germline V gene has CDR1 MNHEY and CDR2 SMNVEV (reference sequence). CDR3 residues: CASSFNRWADTQYF. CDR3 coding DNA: TGTGCCAGCAGTTTCAACCGGTGGGCAGATACGCAGTATTTT.

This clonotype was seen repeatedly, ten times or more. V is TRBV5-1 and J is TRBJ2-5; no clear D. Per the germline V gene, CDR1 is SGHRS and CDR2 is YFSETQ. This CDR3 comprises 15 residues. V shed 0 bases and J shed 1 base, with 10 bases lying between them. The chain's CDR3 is CASSLAANSQETQYF. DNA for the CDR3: TGCGCCAGCAGCTTGGCCGCGAATTCCCAAGAGACCCAGTACTTC.

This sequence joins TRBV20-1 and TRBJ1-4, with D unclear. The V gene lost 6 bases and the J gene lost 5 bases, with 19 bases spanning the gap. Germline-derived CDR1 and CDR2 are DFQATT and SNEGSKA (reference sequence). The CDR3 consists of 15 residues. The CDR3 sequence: CSAALEAALNEKLFF. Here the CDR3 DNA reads TGCAGTGCCGCACTGGAGGCAGCTTTAAATGAAAAACTGTTTTTT.

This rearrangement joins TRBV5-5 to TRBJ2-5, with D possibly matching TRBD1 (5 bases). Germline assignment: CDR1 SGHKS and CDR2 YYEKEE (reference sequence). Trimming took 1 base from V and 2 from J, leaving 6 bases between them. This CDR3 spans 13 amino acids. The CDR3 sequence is CASSLRTQETQYF. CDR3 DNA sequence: TGTGCCAGCAGCTTGAGGACACAAGAGACCCAGTACTTC.

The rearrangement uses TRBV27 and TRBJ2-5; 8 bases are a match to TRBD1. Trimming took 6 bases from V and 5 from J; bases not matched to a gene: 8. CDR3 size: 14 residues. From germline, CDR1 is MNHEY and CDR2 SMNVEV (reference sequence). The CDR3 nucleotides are TGTGCCAGCAGCTCAGGGGGCTGGTGGGAGACCCAGTACTTC. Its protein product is CASSSGGWWETQYF.

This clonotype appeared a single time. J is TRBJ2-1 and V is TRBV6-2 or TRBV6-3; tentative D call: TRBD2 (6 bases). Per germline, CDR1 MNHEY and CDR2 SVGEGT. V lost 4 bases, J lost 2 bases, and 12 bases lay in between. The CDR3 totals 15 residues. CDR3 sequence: CASSWAGTPYNEQFF. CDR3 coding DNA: TGTGCCAGCAGTTGGGCCGGGACTCCCTACAATGAGCAGTTCTTC.

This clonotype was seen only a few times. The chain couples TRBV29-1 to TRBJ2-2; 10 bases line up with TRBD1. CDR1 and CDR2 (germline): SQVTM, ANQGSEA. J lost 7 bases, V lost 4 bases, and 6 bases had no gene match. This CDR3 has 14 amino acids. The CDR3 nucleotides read TGCAGCGTTGGGGACAGGGGTTCAGGCGGGGAGCTGTTTTTT. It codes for CSVGDRGSGGELFF.

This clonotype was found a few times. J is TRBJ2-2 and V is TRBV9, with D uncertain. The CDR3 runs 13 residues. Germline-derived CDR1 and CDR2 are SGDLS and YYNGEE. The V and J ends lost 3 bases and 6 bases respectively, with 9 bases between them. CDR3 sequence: CASSANPPGELFF. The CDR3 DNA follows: TGTGCCAGCAGCGCAAACCCCCCCGGGGAGCTGTTTTTT. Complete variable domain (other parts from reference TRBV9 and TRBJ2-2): DSGVTQTPKHLITATGQRVTLRCSPRSGDLSVYWYQQSLDQGLQFLIQYYNGEERAKGNILERFSAQQFPDLHSELNLSSLELGDSALYFCASSANPPGELFFGEGSRLTVL.

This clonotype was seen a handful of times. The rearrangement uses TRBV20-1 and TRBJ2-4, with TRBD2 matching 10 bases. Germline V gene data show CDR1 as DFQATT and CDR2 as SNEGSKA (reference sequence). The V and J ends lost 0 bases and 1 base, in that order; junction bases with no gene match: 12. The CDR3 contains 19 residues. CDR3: CSARDITERGGLAKNIQYF. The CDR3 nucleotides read TGCAGTGCTAGAGATATCACCGAGCGGGGGGGCCTGGCCAAAAACATTCAGTACTTC.

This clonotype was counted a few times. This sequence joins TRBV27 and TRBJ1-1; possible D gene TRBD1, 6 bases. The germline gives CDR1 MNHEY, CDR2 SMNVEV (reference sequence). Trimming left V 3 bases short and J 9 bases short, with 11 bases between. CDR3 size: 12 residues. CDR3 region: CASSLRGGQAFF. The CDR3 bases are TGTGCCAGCAGTTTGCGAGGGGGGCAAGCTTTCTTT.

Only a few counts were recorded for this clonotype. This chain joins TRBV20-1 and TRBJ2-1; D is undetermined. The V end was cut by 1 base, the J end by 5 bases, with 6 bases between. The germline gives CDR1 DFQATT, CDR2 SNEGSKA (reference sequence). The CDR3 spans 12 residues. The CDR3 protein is CSARGQHNEQFF. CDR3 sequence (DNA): TGCAGTGCTAGAGGGCAGCACAATGAGCAGTTCTTC.

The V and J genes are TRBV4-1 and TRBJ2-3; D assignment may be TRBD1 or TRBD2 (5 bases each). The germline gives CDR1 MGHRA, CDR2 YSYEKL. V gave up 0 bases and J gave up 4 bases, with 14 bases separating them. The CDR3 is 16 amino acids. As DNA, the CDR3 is TGCGCCAGCAGCCAAGAGGGACGGGTTCGCCCAGATACGCAGTATTTT. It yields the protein CASSQEGRVRPDTQYF.